The clone carrying this TCR beta chain was recorded at least ten times. Its target is not known. This specimen comes from a study of neurological immune-mediated disorders. General study results and limits: None of the CDR3 amino acid sequences of expanded clones were shared across subjects, and this suggested private repertoires in all groups. HTLV-1-associated myelopathy led in TCR clonal expansion, while multiple sclerosis ranked lowest, below healthy controls. The multiple sclerosis repertoire cluster was associated with no clinical or MRI feature.

The cDNA was produced through 5'RACE with 10-nucleotide random UMIs. TCRdb re-derived calls from the 5' RACE reads in MiXCR, one entry per CDR3 protein. Of some 38,000 distinct CDR3 sequences in the sample, less than 5% were seen once. From germline, CDR1 is ENHRY and CDR2 SYGVKD. The CDR3 has 14 residues. V lost 6 bases and J lost 5; bases outside the gene matches: 8. This chain connects TRBV10-3 to TRBJ2-5; 8 bases are a match to TRBD2. The clonotype was recovered from a man younger than 45 with multiple sclerosis. Material for sequencing was PBMCs. CDR3 sequence (DNA): TGTGCCATCAGACTCGGACTAGCCGGGGAGACCCAGTACTTC. Its translation is CAIRLGLAGETQYF.